Listed below are T cell receptor beta chains from one sample, sequenced in a study of human T cells and chemical hapten exposure. TCRdb fed the RACE reads into MiXCR, producing one record per CDR3 protein. The table has about 120,000 distinct CDR3 sequences, roughly 12% seen once. This specimen consisted of whole blood, obtained in connection with sensitization to the hapten diphenylcyclopropenone (DPC). Receptors were obtained from a woman in her forties or fifties with alopecia areata. Some clones in this sample may be carry-over from other donors' samples. CDR3s include the opening cysteine and the closing phenylalanine or tryptophan. Fields, in order: J gene, clone size, V gene, D gene, CDR3 DNA, CDR3 protein. D genes are given only for firm matches. Some rows have no size entry. The others give once, few or many, or a class for an expanded clone.

j_call: TRBJ1-1
clone_size: -
v_call: TRBV12-3/TRBV12-4
d_call: -
cdr3_nt: TGTGCCAGCAGTGGACTAGGAGGAGCCCGTGAAGCTTTCTTT
cdr3_aa: CASSGLGGAREAFF

j_call: TRBJ1-5
clone_size: few
v_call: TRBV10-3
d_call: -
cdr3_nt: TGTGCCATCAGGGACTCGGGTGGCAGCAATCAGCCCCAGCATTTT
cdr3_aa: CAIRDSGGSNQPQHF

j_call: TRBJ2-3
clone_size: many
v_call: TRBV11-2
d_call: TRBD1
cdr3_nt: TGTGCCAGCAGCTTAGGGCGGACAGGGTTCGGAGATACGCAGTATTTT
cdr3_aa: CASSLGRTGFGDTQYF

j_call: TRBJ2-5
clone_size: many
v_call: TRBV7-2
d_call: -
cdr3_nt: TGTGCCAGCAGCTCGGACAGACAAGAGACCCAGTACTTC
cdr3_aa: CASSSDRQETQYF

j_call: TRBJ1-2
clone_size: many
v_call: TRBV12-3/TRBV12-4
d_call: TRBD1
cdr3_nt: TGTGCCAGCAGTCCGACAGGGGTGGTGGCCTATGGCTACACCTTC
cdr3_aa: CASSPTGVVAYGYTF

j_call: TRBJ2-2
clone_size: few
v_call: TRBV29-1
d_call: -
cdr3_nt: TGCAGCGTCGGACGGGGTTTGGGCGGGGAGCTGTTTTTT
cdr3_aa: CSVGRGLGGELFF

j_call: TRBJ2-1
clone_size: -
v_call: TRBV27
d_call: TRBD1
cdr3_nt: TGTGCCAGATCTTACGGGACAGTCTTCCTCAATGAGCAGTTCTTC
cdr3_aa: CARSYGTVFLNEQFF

j_call: TRBJ1-1
clone_size: many
v_call: TRBV3-1
d_call: TRBD1
cdr3_nt: TGTGCCAGCAGCCATCAGGGGGCTAACACTGAAGCTTTCTTT
cdr3_aa: CASSHQGANTEAFF

j_call: TRBJ2-3
clone_size: few
v_call: TRBV20-1
d_call: TRBD2
cdr3_nt: TGCAGTGCTCCTTTAGCGGGAGGCCCAGATACGCAGTATTTT
cdr3_aa: CSAPLAGGPDTQYF

j_call: TRBJ2-7
clone_size: few
v_call: TRBV20-1
d_call: -
cdr3_nt: TGCAGTGCTCCCCCGGGGGCCGGGGACGAGCAGTACTTC
cdr3_aa: CSAPPGAGDEQYF

j_call: TRBJ2-1
clone_size: few
v_call: TRBV19
d_call: -
cdr3_nt: TGTGCCAGTAGTATAGTTTGGGGTAATGAGCAGTTCTTC
cdr3_aa: CASSIVWGNEQFF

j_call: TRBJ2-1
clone_size: -
v_call: TRBV7-9
d_call: -
cdr3_nt: TGTGCCAGCACCCTAGGGGTGGGCAATGAGCAGTTCTTC
cdr3_aa: CASTLGVGNEQFF

j_call: TRBJ2-4
clone_size: -
v_call: TRBV29-1
d_call: -
cdr3_nt: TGCAGCGTGGGTAACAAATTAGCCAAAAACATTCAGTACTTC
cdr3_aa: CSVGNKLAKNIQYF

j_call: TRBJ1-2
clone_size: many
v_call: TRBV27
d_call: -
cdr3_nt: TGTGCCAGCAGGAGCTCCCGGGGGGGCGACTATGGCTACACCTTC
cdr3_aa: CASRSSRGGDYGYTF

j_call: TRBJ1-1
clone_size: few
v_call: TRBV9
d_call: -
cdr3_nt: TGTGCCAGCAGCGTACAGGTAAACACTGAAGCTTTCTTT
cdr3_aa: CASSVQVNTEAFF

j_call: TRBJ2-3
clone_size: -
v_call: TRBV20-1
d_call: TRBD2
cdr3_nt: TGCAGTGCTAGTAGCGGGGGCACAGATACGCAGTATTTT
cdr3_aa: CSASSGGTDTQYF

j_call: TRBJ2-3
clone_size: few
v_call: TRBV5-1
d_call: TRBD2
cdr3_nt: TGCGCCAGCAGCTCCGAAGCCCTACTAGCGGATAACGGAGATACGCAGTATTTT
cdr3_aa: CASSSEALLADNGDTQYF

j_call: TRBJ2-1
clone_size: many
v_call: TRBV18
d_call: TRBD1
cdr3_nt: TGTGCCAGCTCACGGTCCGAGTGGACAGGGGGCACGAGCTCCTACAATGAGCAGTTCTTC
cdr3_aa: CASSRSEWTGGTSSYNEQFF

j_call: TRBJ2-5
clone_size: many
v_call: TRBV12-3/TRBV12-4
d_call: -
cdr3_nt: TGTGCCAGCAGTTTAGCCGGGACCCTCCAAGAGACCCAGTACTTC
cdr3_aa: CASSLAGTLQETQYF

j_call: TRBJ2-1
clone_size: many
v_call: TRBV27
d_call: -
cdr3_nt: TGTGCCAGCAGTCCCACCTTGAGGAGGGAACCCTACAATGAGCAGTTCTTC
cdr3_aa: CASSPTLRREPYNEQFF

j_call: TRBJ2-5
clone_size: many
v_call: TRBV7-2
d_call: -
cdr3_nt: TGTGCCAGCAGCTTTAGGCGGGGCCAAGAGACCCAGTACTTC
cdr3_aa: CASSFRRGQETQYF

j_call: TRBJ2-7
clone_size: few
v_call: TRBV25-1
d_call: -
cdr3_nt: TGTGCCAGCAGTGAACAGCTAGGGGGGGGCTACGAGCAGTACTTC
cdr3_aa: CASSEQLGGGYEQYF

j_call: TRBJ2-1
clone_size: many
v_call: TRBV29-1
d_call: -
cdr3_nt: TGCAGCGTTGATGCTGTTGAGCAGTTCTTC
cdr3_aa: CSVDAVEQFF

j_call: TRBJ2-2
clone_size: many
v_call: TRBV7-9
d_call: -
cdr3_nt: TGTGCCAGCAGCCCTCGAGGGCAGAACACCGGGGAGCTGTTTTTT
cdr3_aa: CASSPRGQNTGELFF

j_call: TRBJ2-7
clone_size: -
v_call: TRBV5-1
d_call: TRBD1
cdr3_nt: TGCGCCAGCAGCTCACGGGACAGCCCATCCTTGAAGCAGTACTTC
cdr3_aa: CASSSRDSPSLKQYF

j_call: TRBJ2-3
clone_size: -
v_call: TRBV29-1
d_call: -
cdr3_nt: TGCAGCGTTTCGTCATTTGGGGATACGCAGTATTTT
cdr3_aa: CSVSSFGDTQYF

j_call: TRBJ2-3
clone_size: few
v_call: TRBV7-8
d_call: TRBD1
cdr3_nt: TGTGCCAGCAGCTCAGACAGGGCATTCCCAGATACGCAGTATTTT
cdr3_aa: CASSSDRAFPDTQYF

j_call: TRBJ1-4
clone_size: -
v_call: TRBV7-9
d_call: -
cdr3_nt: TGTGCCACCCGAGCGCCGCCAAATGAAAAACTGTTTTTT
cdr3_aa: CATRAPPNEKLFF

j_call: TRBJ2-7
clone_size: many
v_call: TRBV11-2
d_call: -
cdr3_nt: TGTGCCAGCAGCTTAGGGGGGAAAGAGCAGTACTTC
cdr3_aa: CASSLGGKEQYF

j_call: TRBJ2-3
clone_size: few
v_call: TRBV7-6
d_call: -
cdr3_nt: TGTGCCAGCAGCTTAACAGATACAGATACGCAGTATTTT
cdr3_aa: CASSLTDTDTQYF

j_call: TRBJ1-1
clone_size: -
v_call: TRBV5-4
d_call: -
cdr3_nt: TGTGCCAGCAGCCGCTCCCCGAACACTGAAGCTTTCTTT
cdr3_aa: CASSRSPNTEAFF

j_call: TRBJ1-2
clone_size: -
v_call: TRBV28
d_call: -
cdr3_nt: TGTGCCAGCAGTGGGGGGTATGGCTACACCTTC
cdr3_aa: CASSGGYGYTF

j_call: TRBJ1-2
clone_size: -
v_call: TRBV6-5
d_call: -
cdr3_nt: TGTGCCAGCAGTCAAGGAGCCGGGGGCTACACCTTC
cdr3_aa: CASSQGAGGYTF

j_call: TRBJ2-3
clone_size: -
v_call: TRBV28
d_call: TRBD1
cdr3_nt: TGTGCCAGCAGTTGGGGTTTACGGGACAGCCCCACAGATGCGCAGTATTTT
cdr3_aa: CASSWGLRDSPTDAQYF

j_call: TRBJ2-1
clone_size: -
v_call: TRBV7-9
d_call: -
cdr3_nt: TGTGCCAGCAGCTTAACTCGTAGTGATGAGCAGTTCTTC
cdr3_aa: CASSLTRSDEQFF

j_call: TRBJ1-3
clone_size: many
v_call: TRBV6-6
d_call: -
cdr3_nt: TGTGCCAGCAGGGATACAGGGTACGCTGGAAACACCATATATTTT
cdr3_aa: CASRDTGYAGNTIYF

j_call: TRBJ1-6
clone_size: once
v_call: TRBV7-2
d_call: TRBD1
cdr3_nt: TGTGCCAACAGCGTGGGACAGCAACTCTCACCCCTCCACTTT
cdr3_aa: CANSVGQQLSPLHF

j_call: TRBJ1-2
clone_size: -
v_call: TRBV28
d_call: -
cdr3_nt: TGTGCCAGCAGTTTGGGCCTATATGGCTACACCTTC
cdr3_aa: CASSLGLYGYTF